The 3 T cell receptor beta chains below all came from one sample that was sequenced in a study of cytomegalovirus exposure and HLA in healthy donors. Repertoires were generated with immunoSEQ multiplex PCR, while TCRdb's copy carries only in-frame clones and drops some. This table holds some 140,000 clones, 84% found once. The sequencing input was PBMCs. These receptors originate from a woman under 40 in good health and CMV-seronegative.

The chain has TRBV2 and TRBJ2-7; D is unresolved. The CDR3 spans 13 residues. The ends were cut back, 2 bases at V and 3 bases at J, with 8 bases in the middle. Germline V gene data show CDR1 as SNHLY and CDR2 as FYNNEI. The CDR3 DNA follows: TGTGCCAGCAGTGAACTTGTGTACTACGAGCAGTACTTC. Its translation: CASSELVYYEQYF.

This clone occurred many times. The chain combines TRBV6-1 with TRBJ2-7, with 9 bases that match TRBD1. With 1 base clipped from V and 5 bases from J, the junction kept 6 bases outside the gene matches. Germline V gives CDR1 MNHNS, CDR2 SASEGT. This CDR3 comprises 15 residues. CDR3 in amino acids: CASSEETGGSDEQYF. CDR3 bases: TGTGCCAGCAGTGAAGAGACAGGGGGTTCGGACGAGCAGTACTTC.

This clone showed up just a few times. V usage is TRBV27 and J usage is TRBJ1-6; perhaps TRBD1 as D (5 bases). Trimming shortened V by 10 bases and J by 6 bases, and 19 bases separated the two germline ends. CDR1 MNHEY and CDR2 SMNVEV come from the germline V gene (reference sequence). The CDR3 totals 15 residues. DNA of the CDR3: TGTGCCAACCTTAATTTCACAGGCGCTAATTCACCCCTCCACTTT. Amino acid sequence: CANLNFTGANSPLHF.